The text below deals with one T cell receptor (beta chain). There is no known antigen for this receptor. One end of the junction is discordant with germline, which a read error may explain. The sample comes from a study of tumor and adjacent non-tumor tissue in lung cancer (dated by TCRdb to 2016 to 2019). Regarding the research as a whole: The cohort included under 15 adenocarcinoma, a couple of squamous cell carcinoma and 1 small cell lung cancer patients. The approximately 15 enrolled patients, of whom 10 were men and 5 were women, were aged roughly 30 to 76 years and were diagnosed with TNM stage I to III disease. Sequencing generated a total of roughly 130 million productive TCRbeta reads, averaging about 4 million reads per sample. The study compared bulk TCRbeta repertoires from lung tumor tissue and matched distant non-tumor lung tissue of about 14 lung cancer patients. Approximately 31 paired specimens, one tumor and one normal lung sample per patient, were profiled by TCRbeta CDR3 sequencing.

RNA was isolated from bulk, unsorted tissue, and RNA quality was assessed with a NanoDrop ND-1000 and an Agilent 2100. The normal lung samples consisted of distant non-tumor tissue collected more than 3 cm from the tumor edge. Donors were newly diagnosed lung cancer patients admitted for thoracic surgery in China between August and November 2014, without prior chemotherapy. The study excluded patients who had received radiotherapy or chemotherapy before or who had another cancer at the same time. Pieces of surgical tissue measuring roughly 1-2 cm3 were kept in RNAlater solution and stored at -80 degrees C until use. Receptor amplification or capture employed multiplex PCR. The instrument was an Illumina HiSeq 2500. TCRbeta libraries were constructed through three rounds of nested PCR with primers (Table S4) according to protocols adapted from ARM-PCR. PCR products of 200-500 bp were gel-excised and purified with the QIAquick gel extraction kit before sequencing. The source study handled its data this way. Reads were cleaned using Trimmomatic, were merged into complete CDR3 sequences using FLASH, and were assigned to V(D)J germline segments using MiTCR. Clonal diversity was calculated as the inverse Simpson's index using VDJtools. In-frame sequences without a premature stop codon were defined as productive reads. In-frame beta chains were kept once TCRdb had trimmed the public reads at Q25 with fastp and called clones with MiXCR. Rows are combined by CDR3 protein, so each entry shows the most common genes and DNA. TCRdb's processing, not the authors', yielded these V and J calls. The sample has 90,000 to 120,000 distinct CDR3 sequences on record, 65% of them singletons. The ten largest clones add up to roughly 19% of the sample.

Results and caveats for the whole study, not just this receptor: Significantly higher TCR diversity was found in younger patients, and higher tumor TCR diversity was associated with shorter overall and disease-free survival. Tumor tissue showed significantly higher TCR diversity (inverse Simpson) than normal lung tissue, at about 400 vs 150 (P = 0.0075, Mann-Whitney U test). Only 15 or so patients were included in the cohort, and the need for larger samples and more detailed clinical data was noted by the authors. Because peripheral blood was not sequenced, the blood TCRbeta repertoires of the lung cancer patients in the study went unexamined. The top 100 clones accounted for a significantly larger cumulative portion of the repertoire in normal lung than in tumor tissue. The methods do not name the sequencing platform or mention unique molecular identifiers.

The germline V gene encodes CDR1 LGHNA and CDR2 YSLEER. CDR3 length: 13 amino acids, cysteine to phenylalanine. Only the CDR3 portion is preserved as DNA: 39 bases, with reading frame beginning at the first base. The clonotype comes from a man younger than 45 with non-small cell lung cancer. The rearrangement joined TRBV4-3 to TRBJ2-3; the D segment could be TRBD1, given 5 matching bases. The sequenced material came from distant non-tumor lung tissue. CDR3 region: CASSQGVTDTQYF. In nucleotide form, the sequence is TGTGCCAGCAGCCAAGGGGTTACAGATACGCAGTATTTT.